This TCR beta chain stems from a study of technical replicates of blood from four donors. Trimming took 1 base from V and 9 from J, leaving 7 bases between them. This CDR3 has 12 residues. In germline, CDR1 is MNHEY, CDR2 SVGAGI. Generated by immunoSEQ multiplex PCR, the TCRdb table keeps only in-frame clones and is missing some. The sample yields 100,000 or so clones, approximately 93% seen once. The sequence derives from a human donor in good health. The specimen sequenced was T cells isolated from PBMCs. The rearrangement links TRBV6-5 to TRBJ2-1, with D maybe TRBD2 (5 bases). The CDR3 sequence is CASSYLGGEQFF. CDR3 sequence (DNA): TGTGCCAGCAGTTACTTAGGAGGTGAGCAGTTCTTC.